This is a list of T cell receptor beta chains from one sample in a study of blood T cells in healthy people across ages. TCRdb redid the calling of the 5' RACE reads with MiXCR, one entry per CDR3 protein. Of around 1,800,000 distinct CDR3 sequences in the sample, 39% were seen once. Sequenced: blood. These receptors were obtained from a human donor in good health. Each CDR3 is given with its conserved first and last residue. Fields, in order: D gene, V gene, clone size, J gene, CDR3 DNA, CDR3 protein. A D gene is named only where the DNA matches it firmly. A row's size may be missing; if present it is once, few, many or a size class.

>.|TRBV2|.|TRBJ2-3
TGTGCCAGCAGTGAACGGTCGGTGAGAGGTTTAGTGACAGATACGCAGTATTTT
CASSERSVRGLVTDTQYF
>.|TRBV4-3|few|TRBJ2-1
TGCGCCAGCAGCCAAGACTCCATGGGGCTCAATGAGCAGTTCTTC
CASSQDSMGLNEQFF
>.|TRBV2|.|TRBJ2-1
TGTGCCAGCAGTCCTCTCCTCAATGAGCAGTTCTTC
CASSPLLNEQFF
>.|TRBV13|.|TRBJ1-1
TGTGCCAGCAGCTTCGGGGATGTTTACACTGAAGCTTTCTTT
CASSFGDVYTEAFF
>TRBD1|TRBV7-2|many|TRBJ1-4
TGTGCCAGCAGCCCATGGACAGGAGAACTGGAAAAACTGTTTTTT
CASSPWTGELEKLFF
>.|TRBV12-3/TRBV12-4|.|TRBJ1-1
TGTGCCAGCCGAGGGGTTCCAAACACTGAAGCTTTCTTT
CASRGVPNTEAFF
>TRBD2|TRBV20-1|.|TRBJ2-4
TGCAGTGCTAGAGTCGGGTCGGTTGTTCGGGGGGGCATTCAGTACTTC
CSARVGSVVRGGIQYF
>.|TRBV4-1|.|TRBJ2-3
TGCGCCAGCAGCCAAGCCGGGCGTCGCACAGATACGCAGTATTTT
CASSQAGRRTDTQYF
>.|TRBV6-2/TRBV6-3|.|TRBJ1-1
TGTGCCAGCAGGGACAGTTGGGGCACTGAAGCTTTCTTT
CASRDSWGTEAFF
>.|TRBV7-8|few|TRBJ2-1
TGTGCCAGCAGCTTTGGGACTGGCAATGAGCAGTTCTTC
CASSFGTGNEQFF